The clone carrying this T cell receptor (beta chain) rates as medium-sized. Its antigen is not identified. These data originate in a study of tumor-infiltrating lymphocytes in glioblastoma multiforme. Findings and caveats of the study: Just one glioblastoma patient contributed to the TCR-mutation comparison.

Germline CDR1 MNHNS, CDR2 SASEGT. The CDR3 loop spans 16 amino acids. V trimming: 2 bases; J trimming: 4 bases; junction bases outside the gene matches: 6. Three nested ARM-PCR rounds with V-beta and C-beta primers built TCRB libraries. TCRdb reprocessed the multiplex PCR reads with MiXCR, giving one entry per CDR3 protein. The sample shows roughly 9,600 distinct CDR3 sequences, about 72% of them seen only once. The chain couples TRBV6-1 to TRBJ2-1; 9 bases agree with TRBD1. Material: brain tumor tissue. The receptor comes from a male donor with glioblastoma. The CDR3 DNA sequence: TGTGCCAGCAGTGAACTGGACAGGGGCCCTTACAATGAGCAGTTCTTC. Translation gives CASSELDRGPYNEQFF.